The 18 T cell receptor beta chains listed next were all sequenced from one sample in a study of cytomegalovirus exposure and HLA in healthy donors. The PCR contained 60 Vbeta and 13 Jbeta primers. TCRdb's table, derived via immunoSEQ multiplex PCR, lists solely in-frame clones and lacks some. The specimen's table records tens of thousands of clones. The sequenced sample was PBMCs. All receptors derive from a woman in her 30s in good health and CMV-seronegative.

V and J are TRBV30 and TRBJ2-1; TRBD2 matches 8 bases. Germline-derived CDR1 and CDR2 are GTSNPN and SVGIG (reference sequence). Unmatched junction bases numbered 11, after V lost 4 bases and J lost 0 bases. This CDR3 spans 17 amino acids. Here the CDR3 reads CAWTRLAGISSYNEQFF. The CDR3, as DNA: TGTGCCTGGACTAGGCTAGCGGGCATCAGCTCCTACAATGAGCAGTTCTTC.

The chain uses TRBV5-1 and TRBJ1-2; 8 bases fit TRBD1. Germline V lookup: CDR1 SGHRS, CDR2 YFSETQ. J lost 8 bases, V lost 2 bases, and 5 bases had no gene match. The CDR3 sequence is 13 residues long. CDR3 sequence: CASSFQGAQGYTF. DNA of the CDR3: TGCGCCAGCAGCTTCCAGGGGGCGCAGGGCTACACCTTC.

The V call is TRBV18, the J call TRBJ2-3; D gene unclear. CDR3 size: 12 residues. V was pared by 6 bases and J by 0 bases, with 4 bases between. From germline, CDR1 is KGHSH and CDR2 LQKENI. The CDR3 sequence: CASSSSTDTQYF. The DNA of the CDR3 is TGTGCCAGCTCGTCAAGCACAGATACGCAGTATTTT. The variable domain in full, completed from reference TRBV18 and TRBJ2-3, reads NAGVMQNPRHLVRRRGQEARLRCSPMKGHSHVYWYRQLPEEGLKFMVYLQKENIIDESGMPKERFSAEFPKEGPSILRIQQVVRGDSAAYFCASSSSTDTQYFGPGTRLTVL.

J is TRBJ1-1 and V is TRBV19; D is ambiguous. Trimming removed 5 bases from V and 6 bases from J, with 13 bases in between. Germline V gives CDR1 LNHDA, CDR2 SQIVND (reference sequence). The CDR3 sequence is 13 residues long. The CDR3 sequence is CASSFLGGPEAFF. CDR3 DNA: TGTGCCAGTAGTTTCCTCGGAGGGCCTGAAGCTTTCTTT.

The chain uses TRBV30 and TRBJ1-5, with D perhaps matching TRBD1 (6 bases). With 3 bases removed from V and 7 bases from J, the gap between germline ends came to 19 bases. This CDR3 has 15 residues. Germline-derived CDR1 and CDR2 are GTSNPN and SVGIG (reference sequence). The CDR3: CAWRVGHGERQPQHF. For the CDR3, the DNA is TGTGCCTGGAGGGTGGGACACGGCGAGAGACAGCCCCAGCATTTT.

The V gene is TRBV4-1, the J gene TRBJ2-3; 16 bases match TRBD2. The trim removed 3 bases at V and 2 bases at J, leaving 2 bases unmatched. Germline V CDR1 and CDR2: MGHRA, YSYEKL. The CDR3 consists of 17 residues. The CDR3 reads CASSHGTSGRATDTQYF. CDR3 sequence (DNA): TGCGCCAGCAGCCACGGGACTAGCGGGAGGGCCACAGATACGCAGTATTTT.

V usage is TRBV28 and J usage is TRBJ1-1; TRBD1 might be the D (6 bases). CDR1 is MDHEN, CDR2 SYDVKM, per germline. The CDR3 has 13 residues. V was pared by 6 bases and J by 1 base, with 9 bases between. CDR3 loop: CASRGQPNTEAFF. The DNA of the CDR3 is TGTGCCAGCAGGGGACAACCGAACACTGAAGCTTTCTTT.

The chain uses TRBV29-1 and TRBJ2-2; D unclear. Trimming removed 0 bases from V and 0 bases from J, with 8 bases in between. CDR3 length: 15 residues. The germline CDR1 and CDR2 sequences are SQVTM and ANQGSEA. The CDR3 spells CSVEDADSNTGELFF. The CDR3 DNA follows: TGCAGCGTTGAAGACGCGGATTCGAACACCGGGGAGCTGTTTTTT.

The CDR3 loop is CASSARDRGNYGYTF. The CDR3 DNA sequence: TGTGCCAGCAGTGCCCGGGACAGGGGGAACTATGGCTACACCTTC. The chain recombines TRBV6-1 with TRBJ1-2, with 11 bases lining up with TRBD1. There are 15 residues in the CDR3. V shed 4 bases, J shed 2 bases, and the junction held 3 bases outside the gene matches. Germline CDR1 is MNHNS and CDR2 is SASEGT.

This CDR3 reads CASSAGDRVGGYTF. CDR3 sequence (DNA): TGTGCCAGCAGTGCCGGGGACAGGGTCGGTGGCTACACCTTC. The rearrangement links TRBV6-4 to TRBJ1-2; 9 bases map to TRBD1. This CDR3 is 14 amino acids long. Trimming took 4 bases from V and 7 from J; bases not matched to a gene: 7. Germline assignment: CDR1 MRHNA and CDR2 SNTAGT.

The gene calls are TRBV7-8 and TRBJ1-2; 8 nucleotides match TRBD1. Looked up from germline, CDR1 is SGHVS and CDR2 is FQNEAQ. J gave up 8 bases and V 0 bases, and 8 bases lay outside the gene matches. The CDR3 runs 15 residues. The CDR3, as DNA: TGTGCCAGCAGCTTAGCGGGGGACAGGACGGAGGGCTACACCTTC. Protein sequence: CASSLAGDRTEGYTF. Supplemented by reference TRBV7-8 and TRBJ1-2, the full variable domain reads GAGVSQSPRYKVAKRGQDVALRCDPISGHVSLFWYQQALGQGPEFLTYFQNEAQLDKSGLPSDRFFAERPEGSVSTLKIQRTQQEDSAVYLCASSLAGDRTEGYTFGSGTRLTVV.

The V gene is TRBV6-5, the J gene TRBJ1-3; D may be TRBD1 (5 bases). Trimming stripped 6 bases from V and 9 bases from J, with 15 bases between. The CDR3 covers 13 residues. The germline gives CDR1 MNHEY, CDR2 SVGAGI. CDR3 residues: CASSTTVRGTIYF. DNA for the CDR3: TGTGCCAGCAGCACGACAGTACGCGGCACCATATATTTT.

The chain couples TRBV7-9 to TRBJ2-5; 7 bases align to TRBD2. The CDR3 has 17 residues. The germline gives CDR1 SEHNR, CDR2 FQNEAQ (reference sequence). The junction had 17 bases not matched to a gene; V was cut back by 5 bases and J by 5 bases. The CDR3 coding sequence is TGTGCCAGCAGCCCGGGCAGTAAGCGGGAAGTTGGGGAGACCCAGTACTTC. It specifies CASSPGSKREVGETQYF.

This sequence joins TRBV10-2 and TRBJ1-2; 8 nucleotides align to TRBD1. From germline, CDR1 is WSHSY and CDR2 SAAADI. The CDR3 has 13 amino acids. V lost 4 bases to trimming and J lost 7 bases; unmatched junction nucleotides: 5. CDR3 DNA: TGCGCCAGCAGTGCGACAGGGGTTGGTGGCTACACCTTC. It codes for CASSATGVGGYTF.

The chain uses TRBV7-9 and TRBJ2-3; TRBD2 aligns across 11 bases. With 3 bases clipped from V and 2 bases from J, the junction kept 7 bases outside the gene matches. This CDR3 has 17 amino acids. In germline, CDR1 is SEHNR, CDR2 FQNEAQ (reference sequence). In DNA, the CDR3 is TGTGCCAGCAGCTTGGGTCTAGCGGGGGGCACCACAGATACGCAGTATTTT. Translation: CASSLGLAGGTTDTQYF.

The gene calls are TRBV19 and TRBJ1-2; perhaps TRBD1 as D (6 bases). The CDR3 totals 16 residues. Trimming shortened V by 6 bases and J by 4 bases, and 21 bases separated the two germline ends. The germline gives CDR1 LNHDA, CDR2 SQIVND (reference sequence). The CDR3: CASSPGSGGAGYGYTF. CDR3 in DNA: TGTGCCAGTAGCCCCGGGTCGGGGGGCGCGGGCTATGGCTACACCTTC.

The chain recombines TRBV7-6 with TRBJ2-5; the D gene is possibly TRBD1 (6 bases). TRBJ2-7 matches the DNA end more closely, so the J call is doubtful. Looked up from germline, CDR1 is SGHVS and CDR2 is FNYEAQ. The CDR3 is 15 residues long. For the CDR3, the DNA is TGTGCCAGCACCCCGACAGGAGCCGGGGTTGACGAGCAGTACTTC. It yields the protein CASTPTGAGVDEQYF.

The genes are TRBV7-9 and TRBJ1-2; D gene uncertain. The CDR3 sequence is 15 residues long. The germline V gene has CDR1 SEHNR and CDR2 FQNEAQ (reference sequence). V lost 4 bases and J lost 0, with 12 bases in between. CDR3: CASSSSRGANYGYTF. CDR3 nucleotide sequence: TGTGCCAGCAGCTCTTCCCGTGGAGCTAACTATGGCTACACCTTC. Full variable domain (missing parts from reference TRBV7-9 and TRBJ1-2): DTGVSQNPRHKITKRGQNVTFRCDPISEHNRLYWYRQTLGQGPEFLTYFQNEAQLEKSRLLSDRFSAERPKGSFSTLEIQRTEQGDSAMYLCASSSSRGANYGYTFGSGTRLTVV.